This entry features one T cell receptor (beta chain) sequence. The antigen is unknown. The data originate from a study of response to subunit inactivated influenza vaccine. In germline, CDR1 is MDHEN, CDR2 SYDVKM. Trimming took 2 bases from V and 6 from J; bases not matched to a gene: 6. This CDR3 contains 14 residues. TCRdb itself ran the RT-PCR reads through MiXCR, one entry per CDR3 protein. The data show 550,000 to 800,000 distinct CDR3 sequences, approximately 13% seen once. Study-level findings and limits: A suggestion made by the authors is that each seasonal influenza vaccination recruits few new T cells.

This sequence was found in a man aged 45-65 years who received an inactivated influenza vaccine. Sequencing was performed on PBMCs from blood, taken roughly 15 days before vaccination. The chain links TRBV28 to TRBJ2-7; 8 bases fit TRBD2. The CDR3 sequence is CASSLPGGPFEQYF. In DNA form, the CDR3 reads TGTGCCAGCAGTTTACCGGGAGGGCCTTTCGAGCAGTACTTC.